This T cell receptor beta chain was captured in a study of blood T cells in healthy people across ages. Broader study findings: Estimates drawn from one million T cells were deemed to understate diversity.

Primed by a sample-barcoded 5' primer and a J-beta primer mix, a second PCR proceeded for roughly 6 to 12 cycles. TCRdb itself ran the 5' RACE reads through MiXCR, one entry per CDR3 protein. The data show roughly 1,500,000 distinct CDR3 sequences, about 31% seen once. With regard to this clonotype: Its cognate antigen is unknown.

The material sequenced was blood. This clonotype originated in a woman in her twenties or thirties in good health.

The CDR3 here is CASSNPGTSGQETQYF. Written as DNA, the CDR3 is TGTGCCAGCAGTAACCCTGGGACTAGCGGCCAAGAGACCCAGTACTTC. The chain uses TRBV25-1 and TRBJ2-5; the match to TRBD2 covers 11 bases. V shed 5 bases, J shed 1 base, and the junction held 6 bases outside the gene matches. The CDR3 sequence is 16 residues long. Germline V gene lookup returns CDR1 MGHDK and CDR2 SYGVNS. The full variable domain, rest sourced from reference TRBV25-1 and TRBJ2-5, is EADIYQTPRYLVIGTGKKITLECSQTMGHDKMYWYQQDPGMELHLIHYSYGVNSTEKGDLSSESTVSRIRTEHFPLTLESARPSHTSQYLCASSNPGTSGQETQYFGPGTRLLVL.